The rows below give T cell receptor beta chains drawn from one sample of a study of blood T cell repertoires in COVID-19. Clones were read by immunoSEQ multiplex PCR, and TCRdb kept only the in-frame ones, dropping some. Of 160,000 or so clones in the sample, 75% to 90% are singletons; the top ten hold approximately 11%. Sequencing was performed on peripheral blood. The receptors stem from a human donor in a cohort sampled during active COVID-19. The CDR3 runs from the conserved cysteine through the conserved F or W. A D gene is named only where the DNA matches it firmly. A clone size is listed for some rows: how often the clone was seen (once, few, many), or a class if it is expanded.

-	TRBD1	TRBV5-5	TRBJ2-7	TGTGCCAGCAGCGTGCGGGACAGGGGGCTGAGGGAGCAGTACTTC	CASSVRDRGLREQYF
few	TRBD1	TRBV15	TRBJ1-6	TGTGCCACCAGCGGGGGACAGGTTAATTCACCCCTCCACTTT	CATSGGQVNSPLHF
-	-	TRBV4-3	TRBJ2-1	TGCGCCAGCAGCCAAGATCTGACAGACGATGAGCAGTTCTTC	CASSQDLTDDEQFF
-	-	TRBV7-2	TRBJ2-5	TGTGCCAGCAGCTTAGCGGAGCAGCCCCAAGAGACCCAGTACTTC	CASSLAEQPQETQYF
-	TRBD2	TRBV27	TRBJ2-1	TGTGCCAGCAGTTTTTCCGCTCGACTAGCGGGGGGGCATGAGCAGTTCTTC	CASSFSARLAGGHEQFF
-	-	TRBV18	TRBJ2-2	TGTGCCAGCTCACCACGTGGGGAGTCCGGGGAGCTGTTTTTT	CASSPRGESGELFF
-	-	TRBV11-2	TRBJ2-7	TGTGCCAGCAGCCCCCGTTACGAGCAGTACTTC	CASSPRYEQYF
-	-	TRBV7-9	TRBJ1-5	TGTGCCAGCAGCCGGGGACAAGATCCGCCCCAGCATTTT	CASSRGQDPPQHF
-	-	TRBV7-9	TRBJ2-1	TGTGCCAGCAGACCGCAGGGCTCCTACAATGAGCAGTTCTTC	CASRPQGSYNEQFF
-	TRBD2	TRBV6-5	TRBJ2-1	TGTGCCAGCACACAAGCGGGGACTAGCGGGTATGAGCAGTTCTTC	CASTQAGTSGYEQFF
-	-	TRBV7-2	TRBJ1-2	TGTGCCAGCACGGGCACAGGGTCTCGCTATGGCTACACCTTC	CASTGTGSRYGYTF